The clone carrying this TCR beta chain was detected many times. The CDR3 has 12 amino acids. CDR1 MGHDK and CDR2 SYGVNS come from the germline V gene. Trimming cost V 3 bases and J 3 bases, with 6 bases left between them. Library preparation (for TCRbeta) was performed with unique molecular identifiers. TCRdb analysed the PCR reads with MiXCR anew, one entry per CDR3 protein. The sample lists more than 150,000 distinct CDR3 sequences, about 6.4% occurring once. The data are from a study of T-cell reconstitution after alpha-beta-depleted transplantation in children. This clonotype was sampled from a human donor who donated a stem cell graft to a child with Wiskott-Aldrich syndrome. The specimen was PBMCs from the stem cell graft donor, collected from the stem cell graft. V and J are TRBV25-1 and TRBJ2-7, with unresolved D. The CDR3 nucleotides are TGTGCCAGCAGTGATTGGGACTACGAGCAGTACTTC. Translated, it gives CASSDWDYEQYF.